Listed below are T cell receptor beta chains from one sample, sequenced in a study of T cells in Graves' hyperthyroidism and ophthalmopathy. TCRdb ran MiXCR on the multiplex PCR reads and lists one entry per CDR3 protein. Of over 200,000 distinct CDR3 sequences in the sample, approximately 17% are singletons; the top ten hold around 50%. The specimen sequenced was blood. The receptors stem from a man aged 50-60 years with Graves' hyperthyroidism. Each CDR3 is given with its conserved first and last residue. Fields, in order: clone size, D gene, J gene, V gene, CDR3 protein, CDR3 DNA. D genes are given only for firm matches. Clone size is given for some rows only: seen once, a few or many times, or a class if the clone is expanded.

size: few
D: TRBD2
J: TRBJ2-1
V: TRBV6-1
CDR3: CASSEEGAGGYYEQFF
DNA: TGTGCCAGCAGTGAAGAGGGAGCGGGAGGGTACTATGAGCAGTTCTTC

size: few
D: TRBD1
J: TRBJ2-5
V: TRBV19
CDR3: CASSIAQGAETQYF
DNA: TGTGCCAGTAGTATAGCGCAGGGGGCAGAGACCCAGTACTTC

size: .
D: TRBD2
J: TRBJ2-3
V: TRBV30
CDR3: CAWNGGWAGGISSTDTQYF
DNA: TGTGCCTGGAACGGGGGTTGGGCGGGAGGAATCTCTAGCACAGATACGCAGTATTTT

size: .
D: TRBD2
J: TRBJ2-5
V: TRBV19
CDR3: CASSIARGGDETQYF
DNA: TGTGCCAGTAGTATCGCTCGGGGAGGGGACGAGACCCAGTACTTC

size: few
D: .
J: TRBJ2-1
V: TRBV4-3
CDR3: CTSSQGGHEQFF
DNA: TGCACCAGCAGCCAAGGGGGTCACGAGCAGTTCTTC

size: many
D: TRBD2
J: TRBJ2-5
V: TRBV20-1
CDR3: CSARERDWGGAQYF
DNA: TGCAGTGCTAGAGAGCGGGACTGGGGGGGGGCCCAGTACTTC

size: .
D: TRBD1
J: TRBJ2-1
V: TRBV14
CDR3: CASSPPGQGYYNEQFF
DNA: TGTGCCAGCAGCCCGCCCGGACAGGGCTACTACAATGAGCAGTTCTTC

size: many
D: .
J: TRBJ2-5
V: TRBV18
CDR3: CASSPGTQQRYQETQYF
DNA: TGTGCCAGCTCACCAGGAACGCAACAGCGGTACCAAGAGACCCAGTACTTC

size: .
D: TRBD1
J: TRBJ2-7
V: TRBV28
CDR3: CASSSGDRVWDYEQYF
DNA: TGTGCCAGCAGTTCCGGAGACAGGGTATGGGACTACGAGCAGTACTTC

size: few
D: TRBD1
J: TRBJ2-5
V: TRBV7-3
CDR3: CASSLGGRGQETQYF
DNA: TGTGCCAGCAGCTTAGGAGGCAGGGGGCAAGAGACCCAGTACTTC

size: many
D: TRBD1
J: TRBJ1-1
V: TRBV27
CDR3: CASSSLRGQITEAFF
DNA: TGTGCCAGCAGTTCGCTCAGGGGGCAGATCACTGAAGCTTTCTTT

size: many
D: TRBD1
J: TRBJ2-5
V: TRBV20-1
CDR3: CSEQGAVIETQYF
DNA: TGCAGTGAACAGGGGGCGGTAATAGAGACCCAGTACTTC

size: many
D: .
J: TRBJ1-5
V: TRBV2
CDR3: CASRPPNLSSNQPQHF
DNA: TGTGCCAGCAGACCTCCCAATCTGTCTAGCAATCAGCCCCAGCATTTT

size: few
D: TRBD1
J: TRBJ1-2
V: TRBV29-1
CDR3: CSVGRDRGNGYTF
DNA: TGCAGCGTTGGTCGGGACAGGGGCAATGGCTACACCTTC

size: .
D: .
J: TRBJ2-7
V: TRBV12-3/TRBV12-4
CDR3: CASSPPRRLSFYEQYF
DNA: TGTGCCAGCAGTCCACCCCGAAGATTGTCCTTCTACGAGCAGTACTTC

size: .
D: TRBD1
J: TRBJ1-2
V: TRBV6-1
CDR3: CASRDRGGGYTF
DNA: TGTGCCAGCAGGGACAGGGGAGGTGGCTACACCTTC

size: many
D: .
J: TRBJ2-7
V: TRBV7-2
CDR3: CASSPEGGRSIYEQYF
DNA: TGTGCCAGCAGCCCAGAGGGGGGACGGTCGATATACGAGCAGTACTTC

size: many
D: TRBD1
J: TRBJ1-5
V: TRBV20-1
CDR3: CSASQGLGNQPQHF
DNA: TGCAGTGCTTCACAGGGGTTGGGCAATCAGCCCCAGCATTTT

size: many
D: .
J: TRBJ2-4
V: TRBV12-3/TRBV12-4
CDR3: CASSFGRAKNIQYF
DNA: TGTGCCAGCAGTTTTGGTCGAGCCAAAAACATTCAGTACTTC

size: many
D: .
J: TRBJ2-2
V: TRBV6-5
CDR3: CASSYRDYTGELFF
DNA: TGTGCCAGCAGTTACCGGGACTACACCGGGGAGCTGTTTTTT

size: many
D: .
J: TRBJ2-5
V: TRBV5-1
CDR3: CASSLRHPQETQYF
DNA: TGCGCCAGCAGCTTGAGGCACCCCCAAGAGACCCAGTACTTC

size: .
D: .
J: TRBJ1-1
V: TRBV5-1
CDR3: CASSLETGNTEAFF
DNA: TGCGCCAGCAGCTTGGAGACAGGGAACACTGAAGCTTTCTTT

size: many
D: TRBD1
J: TRBJ2-4
V: TRBV12-3/TRBV12-4
CDR3: CASSLGQSGGNIQYF
DNA: TGTGCCAGCAGTCTGGGACAGTCCGGTGGGAACATTCAGTACTTC

size: .
D: .
J: TRBJ2-7
V: TRBV28
CDR3: CASSLSGVTYEQYF
DNA: TGTGCCAGCAGTTTGTCCGGGGTAACCTACGAGCAGTACTTC

size: many
D: TRBD2
J: TRBJ2-5
V: TRBV12-3/TRBV12-4
CDR3: CASSSTSGEETQYF
DNA: TGTGCCAGCAGTTCTACTAGCGGGGAGGAGACCCAGTACTTC

size: .
D: .
J: TRBJ2-1
V: TRBV20-1
CDR3: CSATPSGGRGANNEQFF
DNA: TGCAGTGCTACACCTTCTGGCGGCAGGGGCGCGAACAATGAGCAGTTCTTC

size: many
D: .
J: TRBJ2-3
V: TRBV20-1
CDR3: CSARDGAGGSTDTQYF
DNA: TGCAGTGCTAGAGATGGGGCAGGCGGTAGCACAGATACGCAGTATTTT

size: .
D: .
J: TRBJ1-2
V: TRBV12-3/TRBV12-4
CDR3: CASSFGGWDYGYTF
DNA: TGTGCCAGCAGTTTTGGGGGGTGGGACTATGGCTACACCTTC

size: few
D: .
J: TRBJ2-7
V: TRBV28
CDR3: CASSPDSELTRSYEQYF
DNA: TGTGCCAGCAGTCCAGACTCCGAGTTAACTCGGTCCTACGAGCAGTACTTC

size: .
D: .
J: TRBJ1-1
V: TRBV5-1
CDR3: CASSSDLTDPGTEAFF
DNA: TGCGCCAGCAGCTCCGACCTGACAGATCCGGGAACTGAAGCTTTCTTT

size: few
D: TRBD2
J: TRBJ2-1
V: TRBV4-2
CDR3: CASSQALTGGPYNEQFF
DNA: TGTGCCAGCAGCCAAGCATTAACGGGAGGGCCTTACAATGAGCAGTTCTTC

size: many
D: .
J: TRBJ2-1
V: TRBV11-2
CDR3: CASSPGLISYNEQFF
DNA: TGTGCCAGCAGCCCCGGACTCATCTCCTACAATGAGCAGTTCTTC

size: few
D: .
J: TRBJ2-3
V: TRBV7-9
CDR3: CASSLRQIQDTQYF
DNA: TGTGCCAGCAGCTTGAGACAGATCCAAGATACGCAGTATTTT

size: many
D: .
J: TRBJ2-3
V: TRBV20-1
CDR3: CSALRGDTQYF
DNA: TGCAGTGCGCTCCGAGGGGATACGCAGTATTTT

size: .
D: TRBD2
J: TRBJ2-5
V: TRBV29-1
CDR3: CSVEDAGGGIETQYF
DNA: TGCAGCGTTGAAGACGCGGGGGGGGGAATAGAGACCCAGTACTTC

size: many
D: .
J: TRBJ1-6
V: TRBV5-6
CDR3: CASSFRGPGGSPLHF
DNA: TGTGCCAGCAGCTTTCGAGGGCCAGGAGGCTCACCCCTCCACTTT

size: few
D: TRBD1
J: TRBJ2-2
V: TRBV7-2
CDR3: CASSLTGGGYTGELFF
DNA: TGTGCCAGCAGCCTGACAGGGGGCGGGTACACCGGGGAGCTGTTTTTT

size: few
D: .
J: TRBJ2-1
V: TRBV5-8
CDR3: CASSLDHSGYNEQFF
DNA: TGTGCCAGCAGCTTGGACCATAGCGGATACAATGAGCAGTTCTTC

size: few
D: .
J: TRBJ2-6
V: TRBV19
CDR3: CASSDWSSGANVLTF
DNA: TGTGCCAGTAGTGACTGGAGCTCTGGGGCCAACGTCCTGACTTTC

size: many
D: .
J: TRBJ2-7
V: TRBV12-3/TRBV12-4
CDR3: CASSLEGGQGYEQYF
DNA: TGTGCCAGCAGTTTAGAAGGCGGCCAGGGCTACGAGCAGTACTTC

size: many
D: .
J: TRBJ2-5
V: TRBV6-6
CDR3: CASSYSGAQETQYF
DNA: TGTGCCAGCAGTTACTCCGGGGCCCAAGAGACCCAGTACTTC

size: .
D: .
J: TRBJ1-1
V: TRBV9
CDR3: CASSAQDTEAFF
DNA: TGTGCCAGCAGCGCCCAAGACACTGAAGCTTTCTTT

size: many
D: TRBD2
J: TRBJ2-7
V: TRBV5-1
CDR3: CASSLFAGVSSYEQYF
DNA: TGCGCCAGCAGCTTGTTTGCGGGGGTGAGCTCCTACGAGCAGTACTTC

size: many
D: .
J: TRBJ1-1
V: TRBV24-1
CDR3: CATRQGNTEAFF
DNA: TGTGCCACCAGACAGGGGAACACTGAAGCTTTCTTT

size: many
D: .
J: TRBJ2-1
V: TRBV28
CDR3: CASYLGRDNEQFF
DNA: TGTGCCAGCTACCTCGGGCGGGACAATGAGCAGTTCTTC

size: many
D: .
J: TRBJ1-2
V: TRBV7-9
CDR3: CASSRDVDGYTF
DNA: TGTGCCAGCAGCCGGGACGTCGATGGCTACACCTTC

size: few
D: TRBD2
J: TRBJ2-1
V: TRBV12-3/TRBV12-4
CDR3: CASGSGLAGVREQFF
DNA: TGTGCCAGCGGCTCGGGACTAGCGGGAGTTCGAGAGCAGTTCTTC

size: many
D: .
J: TRBJ2-7
V: TRBV13
CDR3: CASRGQSSYEQYF
DNA: TGTGCCAGCAGGGGCCAAAGCTCCTACGAGCAGTACTTC

size: few
D: TRBD2
J: TRBJ2-5
V: TRBV9
CDR3: CASSVGTRGETQYF
DNA: TGTGCCAGCAGCGTCGGGACTAGGGGAGAGACCCAGTACTTC

size: many
D: .
J: TRBJ1-3
V: TRBV28
CDR3: CASSLTGRGNTIYF
DNA: TGTGCCAGCAGTTTAACAGGGCGAGGAAACACCATATATTTT

size: many
D: TRBD1
J: TRBJ2-3
V: TRBV7-2
CDR3: CASSSHRGSSDTQYF
DNA: TGTGCCAGCAGCTCACACAGGGGGTCTTCAGATACGCAGTATTTT

size: many
D: .
J: TRBJ2-5
V: TRBV3-1
CDR3: CASSPGATPMTQYF
DNA: TGTGCCAGCAGCCCAGGGGCTACCCCTATGACCCAGTACTTC

size: .
D: .
J: TRBJ1-4
V: TRBV28
CDR3: CASNRDTSNEKLFF
DNA: TGTGCCAGCAATCGGGACACCTCTAATGAAAAACTGTTTTTT

size: .
D: .
J: TRBJ1-5
V: TRBV11-2
CDR3: CASSLGQVEGQPQHF
DNA: TGTGCCAGCAGCTTAGGACAGGTCGAAGGTCAGCCCCAGCATTTT

size: many
D: .
J: TRBJ2-1
V: TRBV7-2
CDR3: CASSLRLGRWGNEQFF
DNA: TGTGCCAGCAGCTTGAGACTGGGGCGCTGGGGAAATGAGCAGTTCTTC

size: .
D: .
J: TRBJ1-1
V: TRBV7-3
CDR3: CASSITGSTEAFF
DNA: TGTGCCAGCAGCATAACAGGGAGCACTGAAGCTTTCTTT

size: .
D: .
J: TRBJ2-5
V: TRBV27
CDR3: CASSWGMGTKETQYF
DNA: TGTGCCAGCAGTTGGGGGATGGGGACGAAGGAGACCCAGTACTTC

size: many
D: TRBD1
J: TRBJ1-2
V: TRBV18
CDR3: CASSPTGKDYGYTF
DNA: TGTGCCAGCTCACCGACAGGGAAGGACTATGGCTACACCTTC

size: .
D: TRBD1
J: TRBJ2-2
V: TRBV28
CDR3: CASSFDREVGELFF
DNA: TGTGCCAGCAGTTTTGACAGGGAAGTCGGGGAGCTGTTTTTT

size: many
D: .
J: TRBJ2-2
V: TRBV4-2
CDR3: CASSQDDRRNTGELFF
DNA: TGTGCCAGCAGCCAAGACGACAGGAGAAACACCGGGGAGCTGTTTTTT